One sample yielded the 29 T cell receptor beta chains listed below, sequenced in a study of blood T cells in healthy people across ages. A second PCR, run for roughly 7 to 12 cycles, used a sample-barcoded 5' primer plus a J-beta primer mix. TCRdb processed the 5' RACE reads anew with MiXCR; each CDR3 protein has one entry. The sample has 650,000 to 800,000 distinct CDR3 sequences, under 55% seen once. Sample: blood. The receptors originated from a man aged 55-75 years in good health.

The V call is TRBV6-2 or TRBV6-3, the J call TRBJ1-2; D gene ambiguous. There are 12 residues in the CDR3. V lost 6 bases to trimming and J lost 4 bases, with 9 bases between them. The germline gives CDR1 MNHEY, CDR2 SVGEGT. CDR3 region: CASSDTLYGYTF. The CDR3 nucleotides are TGTGCCAGCAGCGACACGCTCTATGGCTACACCTTC.

In its sample, this clonotype was seen many times. The rearrangement links TRBV4-3 to TRBJ2-5; 8 bases line up with TRBD2. The length of the CDR3 is 13 residues. Unmatched junction bases numbered 0, after V lost 2 bases and J lost 4 bases. CDR1 is LGHNA and CDR2 is YSLEER in the germline V gene. CDR3: CASSQRGGETQYF. CDR3 coding DNA: TGCGCCAGCAGCCAACGGGGGGGAGAGACCCAGTACTTC.

This clonotype was seen ten or more times. V is TRBV5-1 and J is TRBJ2-5, with D perhaps TRBD1 (6 bases). The CDR3 runs 14 residues. V was cut by 4 bases and J by 1 base, with 11 bases left in between. Germline assignment: CDR1 SGHRS and CDR2 YFSETQ. In DNA form, the CDR3 reads TGCGCCAGCAGCCTCCGGACAGCCCAAGAGACCCAGTACTTC. It codes for CASSLRTAQETQYF.

The genes are TRBV28 and TRBJ2-1; D is unresolved. This CDR3 has 14 residues. The V end lost 8 bases, the J end lost 2 bases, and 13 bases lay between the germline ends. Germline V gene data show CDR1 as MDHEN and CDR2 as SYDVKM. For the CDR3, the DNA is TGTGCCAGCGTTGCCGGAGATACCTACAATGAGCAGTTCTTC. It is translated as CASVAGDTYNEQFF.

The V and J genes are TRBV2 and TRBJ2-3; TRBD2 might be the D (5 bases). There are 16 residues in the CDR3. V was pared by 4 bases and J by 3 bases, with 17 bases between. Germline assignment: CDR1 SNHLY and CDR2 FYNNEI. The CDR3 spells CASSAIGRVGTDTQYF. CDR3 DNA sequence: TGTGCCAGCAGTGCAATTGGGCGGGTCGGAACAGATACGCAGTATTTT.

This clonotype was counted at least ten times. The rearrangement joins TRBV20-1 to TRBJ2-5, with TRBD2 matching over 12 bases. Germline loops: CDR1 DFQATT, CDR2 SNEGSKA (reference sequence). CDR3 length equals 16 residues. J was trimmed by 5 bases and V by 1 base; bases with no gene match: 8. CDR3 residues: CSARGASGGVFETQYF. The CDR3 DNA reads as TGCAGTGCTAGAGGGGCTAGCGGGGGGGTATTTGAGACCCAGTACTTC.

V usage is TRBV20-1 and J usage is TRBJ2-5; 8 bases are a match to TRBD1. The assigned J gene may be wrong: the sequence end matches TRBJ2-4 better. The germline V gene has CDR1 DFQATT and CDR2 SNEGSKA (reference sequence). The CDR3 is 16 residues long. CDR3 in DNA: TGCAGTGCTAGGTGGGCGGACAGGGCCGCGAGGGACATTCAGTACTTC. It specifies CSARWADRAARDIQYF.

Remarks on this clonotype: Mismatch with germline at one junction end may stem from a read error. V gene TRBV18 combines with J gene TRBJ2-5; D might be TRBD2 (6 bases). In germline, CDR1 is KGHSH, CDR2 LQKENI. The CDR3 is 12 amino acids. CDR3 DNA: TGTGCCAGCGCACCAGGAGGGGAGACCCAGTACTTC. Translating it yields CASAPGGETQYF.

The chain is built from TRBV24-1 and TRBJ2-3; no firm D call. V was clipped by 0 bases and J by 3 bases, with 9 bases between them. The germline CDR1 and CDR2 sequences are KGHDR and SFDVKD. CDR3 size: 15 residues. The DNA of the CDR3 is TGTGCCACCAGTGATTTGAAGGCAGAGACAGATACGCAGTATTTT. Protein product: CATSDLKAETDTQYF.

With regard to this clonotype: A much more abundant neighbour one base away suggests this may be a read error. The chain carries TRBV12-3 or TRBV12-4 and TRBJ2-3; D not resolved. The ends were cut back, 7 bases at V and 4 bases at J, with 12 bases in the middle. The CDR3 has 13 amino acids. The CDR3 region has the DNA TGTGCCAGCACCACGAGGAAAGCAGATACGCAGTATTTT. Protein sequence: CASTTRKADTQYF.

The genes are TRBV29-1 and TRBJ2-1; either TRBD1 or TRBD2 may supply D (5 bases each). This CDR3 comprises 16 residues. Germline lookup yields CDR1 SQVTM and CDR2 ANQGSEA. Deletions cut 1 base from V and 4 bases from J, with 17 bases between. The CDR3, as DNA: TGCAGCGTTGAAGGGACGGGGCTGGGGGATTACAATGAGCAGTTCTTC. It translates to CSVEGTGLGDYNEQFF.

This clonotype has only a few counts. The chain recombines TRBV6-6 with TRBJ2-7, with a weak D call TRBD1 (6 bases). The V gene's germline CDR1 is MNHNY and CDR2 SVGAGI (reference sequence). V lost 2 bases and J lost 0, with 11 bases in between. CDR3 length: 15 residues. The CDR3 loop is CASSYVQGSSYEQYF. CDR3 bases: TGTGCCAGCAGTTACGTCCAGGGGAGCTCCTACGAGCAGTACTTC.

The rearrangement uses TRBV7-9 and TRBJ1-2, with D possibly TRBD1 on 5 matching bases. The V and J ends lost 5 bases and 7 bases respectively, with 23 bases between them. The CDR3 runs to 16 residues. The V gene's germline CDR1 is SEHNR and CDR2 FQNEAQ (reference sequence). DNA of the CDR3: TGTGCCAGCAGCGTACTCGGAGGGGCCCTGCGGGCTGGCTACACCTTC. Protein sequence: CASSVLGGALRAGYTF. Full variable domain (remainder filled in from reference TRBV7-9 and TRBJ1-2): DTGVSQNPRHKITKRGQNVTFRCDPISEHNRLYWYRQTLGQGPEFLTYFQNEAQLEKSRLLSDRFSAERPKGSFSTLEIQRTEQGDSAMYLCASSVLGGALRAGYTFGSGTRLTVV.

The chain has TRBV6-2 or TRBV6-3 and TRBJ1-2; 7 bases line up with TRBD1. Germline-derived CDR1 and CDR2 are MNHEY and SVGEGT. Unmatched junction bases numbered 7, after V lost 2 bases and J lost 4 bases. The CDR3 runs 15 residues. CDR3 sequence: CASSYASGTAYGYTF. The CDR3 nucleotides read TGTGCCAGCAGTTACGCGTCGGGGACAGCCTATGGCTACACCTTC.

The rearrangement links TRBV3-1 to TRBJ2-2; no definite D call. Germline V gives CDR1 LGHDT, CDR2 YNNKEL (reference sequence). The length of the CDR3 is 13 residues. The germline V and J ends were trimmed by 2 bases and 5 bases, with 6 bases remaining between them. CDR3 sequence: CASSQLATGELFF. The CDR3 DNA reads TGTGCCAGCAGCCAACTTGCAACCGGGGAGCTGTTTTTT.

The table lists this clonotype with a few counts. The chain couples TRBV12-3 or TRBV12-4 to TRBJ2-1, with D unresolved. The germline V and J ends were trimmed by 6 bases and 9 bases, with 12 bases remaining between them. The CDR3 spans 12 residues. The CDR3 coding sequence is TGTGCCAGCAGCCGAATAGTCACTGAGCAGTTCTTC. It translates to CASSRIVTEQFF.

The chain's CDR3 is CSGGQRIYEQYF. The DNA of the CDR3 is TGCAGCGGGGGACAGAGGATCTACGAGCAGTACTTC. The chain joins TRBV29-1 to TRBJ2-7; 7 bases match TRBD1. Unmatched junction bases numbered 6, after V lost 7 bases and J lost 3 bases. Germline assignment: CDR1 SQVTM and CDR2 ANQGSEA. This CDR3 comprises 12 residues.

The chain uses TRBV6-5 and TRBJ2-7; 8 positions match TRBD1. Germline V gene sequence: CDR1 MNHEY, CDR2 SVGAGI. CDR3 length equals 16 residues. With 5 bases clipped from V and 1 base from J, the junction kept 10 bases outside the gene matches. CDR3 sequence reads: CASSPQGASASYEQYF. CDR3 in DNA: TGTGCCAGCAGTCCCCAGGGGGCCAGTGCATCCTACGAGCAGTACTTC.

The table lists this clonotype with many counts. The chain couples TRBV28 to TRBJ2-5, with D possibly being TRBD1 (5 bases). V shed 3 bases and J shed 1 base, with 6 bases lying between them. CDR1 and CDR2 from the germline V gene are MDHEN and SYDVKM. The CDR3 covers 13 residues. The CDR3 region has the DNA TGTGCCAGCAGTTTGCAGGGCCAAGAGACCCAGTACTTC. It yields the protein CASSLQGQETQYF.

The rearrangement joins TRBV6-1 to TRBJ1-1; no clear D. Germline CDR1 reads MNHNS; CDR2 reads SASEGT. The CDR3 is 13 residues long. Trimming shortened V by 5 bases and J by 4 bases, and 11 bases separated the two germline ends. Here the CDR3 reads CASSREVATEAFF. CDR3 coding DNA: TGTGCCAGCAGTCGGGAAGTAGCCACTGAAGCTTTCTTT.

This clonotype occurred a few times. The chain employs TRBV29-1 and TRBJ2-7; 14 bases agree with TRBD2. Trimming cost V 5 bases and J 2 bases; bases outside gene matches: 5. CDR1 is SQVTM and CDR2 is ANQGSEA in the germline V gene. The CDR3 totals 15 residues. As DNA, the CDR3 is TGCAGCGTTTTGGGACTAGCGGGGGTAGCCTACGAGCAGTACTTC. Protein sequence: CSVLGLAGVAYEQYF.

This chain joins TRBV6-2 or TRBV6-3 and TRBJ2-7, with a possible D match to TRBD2 (5 bases). Germline assignment: CDR1 MNHEY and CDR2 SVGEGT. The V and J ends lost 0 bases and 3 bases respectively, with 12 bases between them. The CDR3 runs to 15 residues. Here the CDR3 DNA reads TGTGCCAGCAGTTACTCGAATACGGGGATCTACGAGCAGTACTTC. Residues: CASSYSNTGIYEQYF.

The chain links TRBV2 to TRBJ2-4; D gene uncertain. Germline V CDR1 and CDR2: SNHLY, FYNNEI. The CDR3 loop spans 13 amino acids. V was clipped by 4 bases and J by 5 bases, with 9 bases between them. The CDR3 DNA reads as TGTGCCAGCAGTGTAGAAGACGAAAACATTCAGTACTTC. Protein product: CASSVEDENIQYF.

As for this clonotype: A single base separates this from a much larger clone, so it may be a read error. This rearrangement joins TRBV5-1 to TRBJ1-1, with D hard to call. Germline V gene lookup returns CDR1 SGHRS and CDR2 YFSETQ. The V gene lost 4 bases and the J gene lost 4 bases, with 14 bases spanning the gap. The CDR3 spans 14 residues. The CDR3 DNA is TGCGCCAGCAGCCTAGGGTCGGGGAGCACTGAAGCTTTCTTT. It is translated as CASSLGSGSTEAFF. Together with reference TRBV5-1 and TRBJ1-1, the CDR3 gives the full variable domain: KAGVTQTPRYLIKTRGQQVTLSCSPISGHRSVSWYQQTPGQGLQFLFEYFSETQRNKGNFPGRFSGRQFSNSRSEMNVSTLELGDSALYLCASSLGSGSTEAFFGQGTRLTVV.

The chain carries TRBV7-2 and TRBJ1-3, with D perhaps TRBD1 (6 bases). Trimming pared 5 bases from V and 0 bases from J, leaving 11 bases between. This CDR3 contains 15 residues. CDR1 SGHTA and CDR2 FQGNSA come from the germline V gene. CDR3 sequence reads: CASSPTGGSGNTIYF. The CDR3 region has the DNA TGTGCCAGCAGCCCGACAGGCGGCTCTGGAAACACCATATATTTT. Filled out from reference TRBV7-2 and TRBJ1-3, the complete variable domain reads GAGVSQSPSNKVTEKGKDVELRCDPISGHTALYWYRQSLGQGLEFLIYFQGNSAPDKSGLPSDRFSAERTGGSVSTLTIQRTQQEDSAVYLCASSPTGGSGNTIYFGEGSWLTVV.

This rearrangement joins TRBV15 to TRBJ1-1, with D unresolved. Germline assignment: CDR1 LNHNV and CDR2 YYDKDF (reference sequence). The CDR3 sequence is 14 residues long. Between the trimmed V and J ends, which lost 3 bases and 2 bases, there was a span of 10 bases. The chain's CDR3 is CATSRATLNTEAFF. In DNA, the CDR3 is TGTGCCACCAGCAGGGCAACCCTCAACACTGAAGCTTTCTTT.

The genes are TRBV4-1 and TRBJ2-7; D is unresolved. This CDR3 is 16 amino acids long. V shed 1 base and J shed 3 bases, with 16 bases lying between them. Germline CDR1 and CDR2: MGHRA and YSYEKL. This CDR3 is CASSQADRLPNYEQYF. The CDR3 DNA is TGCGCCAGCAGCCAAGCGGATCGATTACCCAACTACGAGCAGTACTTC.

In its sample, this clonotype was seen a few times. V gene TRBV27 combines with J gene TRBJ1-5; the D is unclear. The CDR3 spans 14 residues. V was clipped by 4 bases and J by 5 bases, with 12 bases between them. Germline CDR1 reads MNHEY; CDR2 reads SMNVEV (reference sequence). The CDR3 here is CASSWRAADQPQHF. In nucleotides, the CDR3 is TGTGCCAGCAGTTGGCGGGCAGCGGATCAGCCCCAGCATTTT.

The rearrangement links TRBV21-1 to TRBJ2-5; TRBD2, the table's D call, lacks a check against the DNA. The J call may be in error: the DNA end matches TRBJ2-1 better. TRBV21-1 is marked as a pseudogene. The CDR3 contains 17 residues. The CDR3 DNA follows: TGTGCCAGCATGATGGGGAAAGCGGGGGGGCATCGAGAGACCCAGTTCTTC. Translated, it gives CASMMGKAGGHRETQFF.